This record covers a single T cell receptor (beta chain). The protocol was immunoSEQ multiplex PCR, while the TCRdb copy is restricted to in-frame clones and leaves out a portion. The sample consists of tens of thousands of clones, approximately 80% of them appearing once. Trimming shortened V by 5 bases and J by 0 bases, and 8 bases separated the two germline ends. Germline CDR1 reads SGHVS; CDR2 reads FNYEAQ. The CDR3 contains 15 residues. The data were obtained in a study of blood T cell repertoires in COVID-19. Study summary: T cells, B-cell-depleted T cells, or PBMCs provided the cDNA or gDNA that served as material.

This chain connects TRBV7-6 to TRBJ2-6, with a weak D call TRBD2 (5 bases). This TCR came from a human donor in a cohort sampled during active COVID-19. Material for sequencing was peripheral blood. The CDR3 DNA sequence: TGTGCCAGCAGCCTCGGAGGCTCTGGGGCCAACGTCCTGACTTTC. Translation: CASSLGGSGANVLTF.